This T cell receptor (beta chain) is drawn from a study of blood T cells in healthy people across ages. Study-wide results and limits: Greater diversity and more naive CD4+ cells were seen in long-lived donors than in aged donors. Getting older went along with TCR beta diversity per million T cells dropping roughly linearly.

Per sample, no less than 5 micrograms of total RNA were extracted. A second PCR of roughly 6 to 12 cycles used a sample-barcoded 5' primer and a J-beta primer mix. Every cDNA molecule carried a tag from a template-switch adaptor bearing 12 random nucleotides. TCRdb processed the 5' RACE reads anew with MiXCR; each CDR3 protein has one entry. Here the sample spans 1.5 million to 1.8 million distinct CDR3 sequences, about 45% being singletons. Concerning this clonotype: What it binds is not known.

The V gene's germline CDR1 is WSHSY and CDR2 SAAADI. The V end was cut by 3 bases, the J end by 8 bases, with 7 bases between. This CDR3 is built from 11 residues. V gene TRBV10-2 combines with J gene TRBJ1-1; no reliable D call. This TCR derives from a woman younger than 35 in good health. The sample consisted of blood. The CDR3, as DNA: TGCGCCAGCAGTGAAGCAGGCGAAGCTTTCTTT. It is translated as CASSEAGEAFF.